The rows below give T cell receptor beta chains drawn from one sample of a study of blood T cell repertoires in COVID-19. Data came from immunoSEQ multiplex PCR; TCRdb stores just in-frame clones and leaves some out. The sample lists about 150,000 clones, 80% to 90% occurring once. Material for sequencing was peripheral blood. The receptors were gathered from an older woman with COVID-19, enrolled during active disease. The CDR3 runs from the conserved cysteine through the conserved F or W. Each record gives: CDR3 DNA, CDR3 protein, clone size, V gene, D gene, J gene. The D gene is left open where the match is weak. Size tells how often a clone was seen (once, few, many) or the class of an expanded clone, and some rows leave it out.

CDR3 DNA: TGTGCCAGCAGCCTGACAGGGGATGGTGAAAAACTGTTTTTT; CDR3 protein: CASSLTGDGEKLFF; clone size: .; V gene: TRBV9; D gene: TRBD1; J gene: TRBJ1-4
CDR3 DNA: TGTGCCAGCAGCTCCCCGACGGGGTCCTACTATGGCTACACCTTC; CDR3 protein: CASSSPTGSYYGYTF; clone size: .; V gene: TRBV6-6; D gene: .; J gene: TRBJ1-2
CDR3 DNA: TGTGCCAGTAGTATGTCCCCCTCCGGCATCGACAGATATAGCAATCAGCCCCAGCATTTT; CDR3 protein: CASSMSPSGIDRYSNQPQHF; clone size: .; V gene: TRBV19; D gene: .; J gene: TRBJ1-5
CDR3 DNA: TGTGCCAGCAGTAGAGACTTATTTAGCGGGGGGGAAAACATTCAGTACTTC; CDR3 protein: CASSRDLFSGGENIQYF; clone size: once; V gene: TRBV2; D gene: TRBD2; J gene: TRBJ2-4
CDR3 DNA: TGTGCCAGCAGTTCATACTCCTACAGGGGGTCGGATACGCAGTATTTT; CDR3 protein: CASSSYSYRGSDTQYF; clone size: .; V gene: TRBV27; D gene: TRBD1; J gene: TRBJ2-3
CDR3 DNA: TGTGCCTGGCTCGGACAGGGAGGCACTGAAGCTTTCTTT; CDR3 protein: CAWLGQGGTEAFF; clone size: .; V gene: TRBV30; D gene: TRBD1; J gene: TRBJ1-1
CDR3 DNA: TGCAGTGCTAGTGGACAGGGGGAATCTGGCTACACCTTC; CDR3 protein: CSASGQGESGYTF; clone size: .; V gene: TRBV20-1; D gene: TRBD1; J gene: TRBJ1-2
CDR3 DNA: TGTGCCATCAGTGACCACGGTACTAGCGGGGGGTACTTC; CDR3 protein: CAISDHGTSGGYF; clone size: .; V gene: TRBV10-3; D gene: TRBD2; J gene: TRBJ2-7
CDR3 DNA: TGTGCCAGCAGCGAGGGACACTACGAGCAGTACTTC; CDR3 protein: CASSEGHYEQYF; clone size: .; V gene: TRBV6-6; D gene: .; J gene: TRBJ2-7
CDR3 DNA: TGTGCCAGCAGCTATGACAGGAGGAATCAGCCCCAGCATTTT; CDR3 protein: CASSYDRRNQPQHF; clone size: .; V gene: TRBV7-9; D gene: .; J gene: TRBJ1-5
CDR3 DNA: TGTGCCAGCAGCTTAGAGGGCAGGGGGCTGGGCACAGATACGCAGTATTTT; CDR3 protein: CASSLEGRGLGTDTQYF; clone size: .; V gene: TRBV7-9; D gene: TRBD1; J gene: TRBJ2-3
CDR3 DNA: TGTGCCACCAGCGCTCCCGGGACAGGTAGCACAGATACGCAGTATTTT; CDR3 protein: CATSAPGTGSTDTQYF; clone size: .; V gene: TRBV24-1; D gene: TRBD1; J gene: TRBJ2-3
CDR3 DNA: TGTGCCAGCAGCTTGTCGGCAGGAATTAACTATGGCTACACCTTC; CDR3 protein: CASSLSAGINYGYTF; clone size: few; V gene: TRBV7-9; D gene: .; J gene: TRBJ1-2
CDR3 DNA: TGTGCCAGCAGCGAGGCCGGGATGAGCTCCTACGAGCAGTACTTC; CDR3 protein: CASSEAGMSSYEQYF; clone size: .; V gene: TRBV9; D gene: .; J gene: TRBJ2-7
CDR3 DNA: TGTGCCAGCAGATCCGGGGATGGATCCTATAATTCACCCCTCCACTTT; CDR3 protein: CASRSGDGSYNSPLHF; clone size: .; V gene: TRBV9; D gene: .; J gene: TRBJ1-6
CDR3 DNA: TGTGCCAGCAGTTACGGAGAAGACCCCTATAATTCACCCCTCCACTTT; CDR3 protein: CASSYGEDPYNSPLHF; clone size: .; V gene: TRBV6-2/TRBV6-3; D gene: .; J gene: TRBJ1-6
CDR3 DNA: TGTGCCAGCAGTACTTCAGGGGCTGGGGGCACAGATACGCAGTATTTT; CDR3 protein: CASSTSGAGGTDTQYF; clone size: .; V gene: TRBV6-4; D gene: .; J gene: TRBJ2-3
CDR3 DNA: TGTGCCAGCAGCTTGGAGCCGGGCTCCTACAATGAGCAGTTCTTC; CDR3 protein: CASSLEPGSYNEQFF; clone size: .; V gene: TRBV5-4; D gene: .; J gene: TRBJ2-1
CDR3 DNA: TGTGCCAGCAGCGCTAGAGTCCCGGGACAGGGTAGCACAGATACGCAGTATTTT; CDR3 protein: CASSARVPGQGSTDTQYF; clone size: .; V gene: TRBV6-2/TRBV6-3; D gene: TRBD1; J gene: TRBJ2-3
CDR3 DNA: TGTGCCAGCAGCACCTCGGGGGGTATCCAAGAGACCCAGTACTTC; CDR3 protein: CASSTSGGIQETQYF; clone size: .; V gene: TRBV7-2; D gene: TRBD2; J gene: TRBJ2-5
CDR3 DNA: TGTGCCAGCAGTGATAGCGGGGGGCCTACGAACACCGGGGAGCTGTTTTTT; CDR3 protein: CASSDSGGPTNTGELFF; clone size: .; V gene: TRBV6-1; D gene: TRBD2; J gene: TRBJ2-2
CDR3 DNA: TGCAGCGTTGAAGCTGCAGGGGCCTCTGGAAACACCATATATTTT; CDR3 protein: CSVEAAGASGNTIYF; clone size: .; V gene: TRBV29-1; D gene: .; J gene: TRBJ1-3
CDR3 DNA: TGTGCCAGCAGCCCACCGGGACAGGGTTTATATGGCTACACCTTC; CDR3 protein: CASSPPGQGLYGYTF; clone size: .; V gene: TRBV9; D gene: TRBD1; J gene: TRBJ1-2
CDR3 DNA: TGTGCCAGCAGCCAAGAGGGGGCACACCAGCCCCAGCATTTT; CDR3 protein: CASSQEGAHQPQHF; clone size: .; V gene: TRBV3-1/TRBV3-2; D gene: .; J gene: TRBJ1-5
CDR3 DNA: TGTGCCAGCTCACCAGTTATCAGGGGCCACGAGCAGTACTTC; CDR3 protein: CASSPVIRGHEQYF; clone size: few; V gene: TRBV18; D gene: .; J gene: TRBJ2-7
CDR3 DNA: TGTGCCAGCACCCATCAGTCGGGGGGGGACTACAATGAGCAGTTCTTC; CDR3 protein: CASTHQSGGDYNEQFF; clone size: once; V gene: TRBV2; D gene: TRBD2; J gene: TRBJ2-1
CDR3 DNA: TGCGCCAGCAGCCAAGTTGGCGGGGGGGGCCCTGGGGGCACCGGGGAGCTGTTTTTT; CDR3 protein: CASSQVGGGGPGGTGELFF; clone size: .; V gene: TRBV4-1; D gene: TRBD2; J gene: TRBJ2-2
CDR3 DNA: TGTGCCTGGAGTCCAGGGGGGCGGCAGCCCCAGCATTTT; CDR3 protein: CAWSPGGRQPQHF; clone size: .; V gene: TRBV30; D gene: TRBD1; J gene: TRBJ1-5
CDR3 DNA: TGTGCCAGCAGTTTATTGGGACAGGGTTACGAGCAGTACTTC; CDR3 protein: CASSLLGQGYEQYF; clone size: .; V gene: TRBV6-1; D gene: TRBD1; J gene: TRBJ2-7
CDR3 DNA: TGTGCCAGCAGCTTAGCGTACAGGGGGCGCGTCGAGCAGTACTTC; CDR3 protein: CASSLAYRGRVEQYF; clone size: few; V gene: TRBV7-9; D gene: TRBD1; J gene: TRBJ2-7
CDR3 DNA: TGTGCCAGCAGTGCCATGACAGGAGCCCACGGTTGGTCACCCCTCCACTTT; CDR3 protein: CASSAMTGAHGWSPLHF; clone size: .; V gene: TRBV6-1; D gene: .; J gene: TRBJ1-6
CDR3 DNA: TGTGCCAGCAGCTCAATCGGGAACACCGGGGAGCTGTTTTTT; CDR3 protein: CASSSIGNTGELFF; clone size: once; V gene: TRBV7-9; D gene: .; J gene: TRBJ2-2
CDR3 DNA: TGTGCCAGCAGTGTTCGGGGGGGAGTGACTGAAGCTTTCTTT; CDR3 protein: CASSVRGGVTEAFF; clone size: .; V gene: TRBV2; D gene: .; J gene: TRBJ1-1
CDR3 DNA: TGTGCCAGCAATACAGGGGGCATGGGGACAGATACGCAGTATTTT; CDR3 protein: CASNTGGMGTDTQYF; clone size: .; V gene: TRBV6-6; D gene: TRBD1; J gene: TRBJ2-3
CDR3 DNA: TGCGCCAGCAGCTTGGACAGGGTGGAGGAGACCCAGTACTTC; CDR3 protein: CASSLDRVEETQYF; clone size: .; V gene: TRBV5-1; D gene: .; J gene: TRBJ2-5
CDR3 DNA: TGTGCCACCAGCGCAAGCCGATCGGAGACCCAGTACTTC; CDR3 protein: CATSASRSETQYF; clone size: .; V gene: TRBV24-1; D gene: .; J gene: TRBJ2-5
CDR3 DNA: TGTGCCAGCAGCTTACGGGGAAACAGGGGGCGTGAAGCTTTCTTT; CDR3 protein: CASSLRGNRGREAFF; clone size: .; V gene: TRBV7-2; D gene: TRBD1; J gene: TRBJ1-1
CDR3 DNA: TGTGCCAGCAGTGACCAGGTTTCGGCTTTCTTT; CDR3 protein: CASSDQVSAFF; clone size: .; V gene: TRBV25-1; D gene: .; J gene: TRBJ1-1
CDR3 DNA: TGTGCCAGCAGCCCACAGCCCGACACAGATACGCAGTATTTT; CDR3 protein: CASSPQPDTDTQYF; clone size: .; V gene: TRBV3-1/TRBV3-2; D gene: .; J gene: TRBJ2-3
CDR3 DNA: TGTGCCTGGAGTGTACATGGTGGCGGCTACACCTTC; CDR3 protein: CAWSVHGGGYTF; clone size: .; V gene: TRBV30; D gene: .; J gene: TRBJ1-2
CDR3 DNA: TGTGCCACCAGTGACTCCAAGCCGGCGGGGAGGTGGACAGATACGCAGTATTTT; CDR3 protein: CATSDSKPAGRWTDTQYF; clone size: .; V gene: TRBV24-1; D gene: .; J gene: TRBJ2-3
CDR3 DNA: TGTGCCAGCAGTTTTCAGGGGAGGGTCTACGAGCAGTACTTC; CDR3 protein: CASSFQGRVYEQYF; clone size: .; V gene: TRBV6-5; D gene: .; J gene: TRBJ2-7
CDR3 DNA: TGTGCCAGCAGTTCGGGGACAGGAGGAGAAGCTTTCTTT; CDR3 protein: CASSSGTGGEAFF; clone size: .; V gene: TRBV28; D gene: TRBD1; J gene: TRBJ1-1
CDR3 DNA: TGCGCCAGCAGCTTGTTCGGGGTGGGGAATTCACCCCTCCACTTT; CDR3 protein: CASSLFGVGNSPLHF; clone size: .; V gene: TRBV5-1; D gene: .; J gene: TRBJ1-6
CDR3 DNA: TGTGCCAGCAGTCCTCAGACTAGCGGGGGGACAGGTGAGCAGTTCTTC; CDR3 protein: CASSPQTSGGTGEQFF; clone size: .; V gene: TRBV6-6; D gene: TRBD2; J gene: TRBJ2-1
CDR3 DNA: TGCAGCGTTGATATGGGCCCCCGAAGAGAGCAGTACTTC; CDR3 protein: CSVDMGPRREQYF; clone size: few; V gene: TRBV29-1; D gene: .; J gene: TRBJ2-7
CDR3 DNA: TGTGCCAGCAGCTGGATAGCGGGAAACGAGCAGTACTTC; CDR3 protein: CASSWIAGNEQYF; clone size: once; V gene: TRBV5-4; D gene: TRBD2; J gene: TRBJ2-7
CDR3 DNA: TGTGCCAGCAGCGTAGCCAGGGTGCCCTCACCCCTCCACTTT; CDR3 protein: CASSVARVPSPLHF; clone size: .; V gene: TRBV9; D gene: .; J gene: TRBJ1-6
CDR3 DNA: TGTGCCAGCGCCGAGGCCGTCAGCGTCTACGAGCAGTACTTC; CDR3 protein: CASAEAVSVYEQYF; clone size: .; V gene: TRBV7-9; D gene: .; J gene: TRBJ2-7
CDR3 DNA: TGTGCCAGTAGTATGCGGTCCAGGGGCAATGAGCAGTTCTTC; CDR3 protein: CASSMRSRGNEQFF; clone size: once; V gene: TRBV19; D gene: .; J gene: TRBJ2-1
CDR3 DNA: TGTGCCAGCAGCCCCAACGGCCTAGCGGCCCAAAGCCATGAGCAGTTCTTC; CDR3 protein: CASSPNGLAAQSHEQFF; clone size: .; V gene: TRBV3-1/TRBV3-2; D gene: TRBD2; J gene: TRBJ2-1